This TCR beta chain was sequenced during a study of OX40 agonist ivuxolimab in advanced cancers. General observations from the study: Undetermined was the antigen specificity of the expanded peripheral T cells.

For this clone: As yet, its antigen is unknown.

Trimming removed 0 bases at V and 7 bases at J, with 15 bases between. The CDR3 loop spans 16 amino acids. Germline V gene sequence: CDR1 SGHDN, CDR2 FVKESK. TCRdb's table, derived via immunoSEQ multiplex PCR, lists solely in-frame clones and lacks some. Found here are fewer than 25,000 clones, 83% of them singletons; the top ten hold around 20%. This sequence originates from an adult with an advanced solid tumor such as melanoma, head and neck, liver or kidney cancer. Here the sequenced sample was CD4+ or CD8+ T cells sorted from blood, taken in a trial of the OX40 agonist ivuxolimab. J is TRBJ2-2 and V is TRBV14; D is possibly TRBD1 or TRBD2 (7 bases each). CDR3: CASSQDGEGAYGELFF. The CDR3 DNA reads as TGTGCCAGCAGCCAAGATGGGGAGGGGGCGTACGGGGAGCTGTTTTTT.